The 23 T cell receptor beta chains given below trace back to one sample, sequenced in a study of early T cells in non-severe SARS-CoV-2 infection. One entry per CDR3 protein results from TCRdb running MiXCR on the 5' RACE reads. Of more than 20,000 distinct CDR3 sequences in the sample, about 4.2% are singletons; the top ten hold about 4%. Sequenced sample: whole blood. The source of these receptors is an adult who was a healthcare worker with PCR-confirmed SARS-CoV-2 infection or an uninfected control (not recorded which).

This clonotype was picked up many times. This rearrangement joins TRBV6-5 to TRBJ1-5; unclear D gene. CDR1 is MNHEY, CDR2 SVGAGI, per germline. The CDR3 extends over 14 amino acids. The V end lost 0 bases, the J end lost 2 bases, and 5 bases lay between the germline ends. CDR3 protein: CASSYSRGNQPQHF. CDR3 sequence (DNA): TGTGCCAGCAGTTACTCGAGAGGCAATCAGCCCCAGCATTTT.

This clonotype was seen ten or more times. The rearrangement links TRBV4-1 to TRBJ2-1, with 7 positions matching TRBD1. Germline-derived CDR1 and CDR2 are MGHRA and YSYEKL. Trimming at V came to 4 bases and at J to 0 bases, leaving 3 bases not matched to a gene. The CDR3 consists of 15 residues. CDR3 sequence reads: CASSPTGTSYNEQFF. Written as DNA, the CDR3 is TGCGCCAGCAGCCCGACAGGGACCTCCTACAATGAGCAGTTCTTC.

A single count supports this clonotype. The chain combines TRBV7-9 with TRBJ2-7, with D perhaps TRBD1 or TRBD2 (5 bases each). This CDR3 has 14 residues. Germline CDR1 reads SEHNR; CDR2 reads FQNEAQ (reference sequence). Trimming took off 3 bases at V and 4 bases at J, with 13 bases between the two ends. The CDR3 loop reads CASSFGARGYEQYF. The CDR3 DNA follows: TGTGCCAGCAGCTTCGGGGCGAGGGGATACGAGCAGTACTTC.

This clonotype was observed at least ten times. The chain combines TRBV5-4 with TRBJ2-1; the D gene is possibly TRBD2 (7 bases). Trimming stripped 0 bases from V and 2 bases from J, with 9 bases between. Germline V lookup: CDR1 SGHNT, CDR2 YYREEE (reference sequence). This CDR3 region has 15 residues. The CDR3 region is CASSLGGGTYNEQFF. CDR3 in DNA: TGTGCCAGCAGCTTGGGCGGGGGCACCTACAATGAGCAGTTCTTC.

This clonotype was seen at least ten times. The chain has TRBV6-2 or TRBV6-3 and TRBJ2-3; D possibly corresponds to TRBD1 (5 bases). The ends were cut back, 4 bases at V and 6 bases at J, with 14 bases in the middle. CDR3 length equals 14 residues. The germline V gene encodes CDR1 MNHEY and CDR2 SVGEGT. As DNA, the CDR3 is TGTGCCAGCAGTTCCCAGGGTGAAGCGGATACGCAGTATTTT. Translating gives CASSSQGEADTQYF.

The CDR3 protein is CASSQVRNTGELFF. DNA of the CDR3: TGCGCCAGCAGCCAAGTCCGGAACACCGGGGAGCTGTTTTTT. The rearrangement links TRBV4-1 to TRBJ2-2, with D hard to call. Trimming cost V 1 base and J 1 base, with 4 bases left between them. The length of the CDR3 is 14 residues. From germline, CDR1 is MGHRA and CDR2 YSYEKL.

This clonotype has a count of ten or more. This rearrangement joins TRBV11-2 to TRBJ1-5, with a possible D match to TRBD1 (6 bases). The ends were cut back, 5 bases at V and 4 bases at J, with 12 bases in the middle. Germline CDR1 SGHAT, CDR2 FQNNGV. This CDR3 comprises 14 residues. CDR3 in DNA: TGTGCCAGCAGCCAAGACAGGACTAATCAGCCCCAGCATTTT. It encodes CASSQDRTNQPQHF.

This clonotype has a handful of counts. The chain employs TRBV5-6 and TRBJ2-7, with D perhaps matching TRBD1 (5 bases). This CDR3 is built from 14 residues. V was trimmed by 7 bases and J by 1 base, leaving 15 bases between them. Per germline, CDR1 SGHDT and CDR2 YYEEEE. The CDR3 region is CASGHNPTSYEQYF. CDR3 sequence (DNA): TGTGCCAGCGGACATAACCCGACATCCTACGAGCAGTACTTC.

This clonotype was counted at least ten times. The chain combines TRBV7-6 with TRBJ2-3; 14 positions match TRBD2. Germline V lookup: CDR1 SGHVS, CDR2 FNYEAQ. Trimming cost V 3 bases and J 5 bases; bases outside gene matches: 7. The CDR3 is made up of 17 amino acids. In DNA form, the CDR3 reads TGTGCCAGCAGCTTGTCAGGGACTAGCGGGGGAGGAGATACGCAGTATTTT. It codes for CASSLSGTSGGGDTQYF. The full variable domain, its missing parts supplied by reference TRBV7-6 and TRBJ2-3, is GAGVSQSPRYKVTKRGQDVALRCDPISGHVSLYWYRQALGQGPEFLTYFNYEAQQDKSGLPNDRFSAERPEGSISTLTIQRTEQRDSAMYRCASSLSGTSGGGDTQYFGPGTRLTVL.

This clonotype appeared many times. This sequence joins TRBV5-1 and TRBJ1-5, with TRBD1 matching 8 bases. The ends lost 1 base at V and 0 bases at J; junction bases unmatched: 6. This CDR3 is built from 17 residues. The germline gives CDR1 SGHRS, CDR2 YFSETQ. CDR3 sequence: CASSLSGGPYSNQPQHF. CDR3 nucleotide sequence: TGCGCCAGCAGCTTGTCAGGGGGCCCCTATAGCAATCAGCCCCAGCATTTT.

This clonotype was seen more than once but under ten times. The V and J genes are TRBV7-9 and TRBJ2-7; D might be TRBD1 (6 bases). This CDR3 contains 12 residues. V lost 5 bases, J lost 5 bases, and 10 bases lay in between. CDR1 is SEHNR, CDR2 FQNEAQ, per germline (reference sequence). The CDR3 sequence is CASSRTVDEQYF. For the CDR3, the DNA is TGTGCCAGCAGCCGGACAGTGGACGAGCAGTACTTC.

This clonotype was seen repeatedly, ten times or more. This sequence joins TRBV12-3 or TRBV12-4 and TRBJ2-1, with a tentative D call TRBD2 (5 bases). Trimming removed 5 bases at V and 6 bases at J, with 29 bases between. The CDR3 length is 19 residues. CDR3 loop: CASSDPQRLALTRGNEQFF. Here the CDR3 DNA reads TGTGCCAGCAGTGATCCCCAAAGGCTCGCCCTGACACGGGGCAATGAGCAGTTCTTC.

This clonotype was seen many times. This chain links TRBV9 with TRBJ2-3; D is unresolved. Per the germline V gene, CDR1 is SGDLS and CDR2 is YYNGEE. The CDR3 sequence is 16 residues long. Trimming shortened V by 0 bases and J by 2 bases, and 13 bases separated the two germline ends. The CDR3 sequence is CASSVDFRGNTDTQYF. As DNA, the CDR3 is TGTGCCAGCAGCGTAGATTTCCGCGGAAACACAGATACGCAGTATTTT. The entire variable domain, with the rest obtained from reference TRBV9 and TRBJ2-3, is as follows: DSGVTQTPKHLITATGQRVTLRCSPRSGDLSVYWYQQSLDQGLQFLIQYYNGEERAKGNILERFSAQQFPDLHSELNLSSLELGDSALYFCASSVDFRGNTDTQYFGPGTRLTVL.

This clonotype came up many times. This chain links TRBV7-6 with TRBJ2-1, with 7 bases aligning to TRBD2. The CDR3 length is 17 residues. The germline CDR1 and CDR2 sequences are SGHVS and FNYEAQ. The V segment lost 5 bases and the J segment 5 bases; nucleotides outside the gene matches: 15. CDR3 nucleotide sequence: TGTGCCAGCAGCCCAAGAGGCTGGACGGGAGGCGACAATGAGCAGTTCTTC. It encodes CASSPRGWTGGDNEQFF.

This clonotype was detected ten times or more. The chain recombines TRBV29-1 with TRBJ1-2, with TRBD1 matching 7 bases. The germline V gene has CDR1 SQVTM and CDR2 ANQGSEA. V lost 0 bases and J lost 5; bases outside the gene matches: 15. There are 17 residues in the CDR3. The CDR3 nucleotides are TGCAGCGTTGAAGAGATTAACAAGAGACAGGGCGGGTATGGCTACACCTTC. It translates to CSVEEINKRQGGYGYTF.

Only a few counts were recorded for this clonotype. This chain links TRBV20-1 with TRBJ2-7, with 9 bases matching TRBD2. Trimming at V came to 4 bases and at J to 2 bases, leaving 3 bases not matched to a gene. The V gene's germline CDR1 is DFQATT and CDR2 SNEGSKA (reference sequence). This CDR3 region has 13 residues. The CDR3: CSATSGVAYEQYF. CDR3 bases: TGCAGTGCTACTAGCGGGGTGGCCTACGAGCAGTACTTC.

Many counts were recorded for this clonotype. The CDR3 loop reads CATSARDTYNEQFF. The DNA of the CDR3 is TGTGCCACCAGCGCGCGGGACACCTACAATGAGCAGTTCTTC. This chain links TRBV15 with TRBJ2-1, with D perhaps being TRBD1 or TRBD2 (6 bases each). Trimming removed 5 bases from V and 2 bases from J, with 10 bases in between. Germline V gives CDR1 LNHNV, CDR2 YYDKDF (reference sequence). The CDR3 length is 14 residues.

This clonotype was observed a handful of times. J is TRBJ2-1 and V is TRBV27, with D perhaps being TRBD1 or TRBD2 (5 bases each). Germline CDR1 is MNHEY and CDR2 is SMNVEV (reference sequence). The CDR3 contains 14 residues. V lost 8 bases and J 7 bases, leaving 18 bases between the germline ends. The CDR3 sequence is CASSLRGRENEQFF. The CDR3 DNA is TGTGCCAGCTCCCTCCGGGGCAGGGAAAATGAGCAGTTCTTC.

The chain links TRBV10-2 to TRBJ2-1; no definite D call. Trimming took off 4 bases at V and 5 bases at J, with 12 bases between the two ends. The CDR3 runs to 14 residues. From germline, CDR1 is WSHSY and CDR2 SAAADI. The CDR3: CASSGRAVNNEQFF. CDR3 nucleotide sequence: TGCGCCAGCAGTGGTAGGGCAGTAAACAATGAGCAGTTCTTC.

This sequence joins TRBV9 and TRBJ1-2, with TRBD1 identical over 7 bases. The junction had 4 bases not matched to a gene; V was cut back by 4 bases and J by 4 bases. Germline CDR1 SGDLS, CDR2 YYNGEE. The CDR3 sequence is 13 residues long. CDR3 coding DNA: TGTGCCAGCAGCTCCAGGGGGTCCTATGGCTACACCTTC. Translated: CASSSRGSYGYTF.

This clonotype was seen a few times. The V gene is TRBV5-8, the J gene TRBJ2-7; 10 bases map to TRBD1. This CDR3 comprises 13 residues. Per germline, CDR1 SGHTS and CDR2 YDEGEE. V lost 6 bases, J lost 4 bases, and 4 bases stayed unmatched. The CDR3 loop is CASTGDRGYEQYF. CDR3 sequence (DNA): TGTGCCAGCACCGGGGACAGGGGTTACGAGCAGTACTTC. Full variable domain (remainder filled in from reference TRBV5-8 and TRBJ2-7): EAGVTQSPTHLIKTRGQQATLRCSPISGHTSVYWYQQALGLGLQFLLWYDEGEERNRGNFPPRFSGRQFPNYSSELNVNALELEDSALYLCASTGDRGYEQYFGPGTRLTVT.

This clonotype is labeled as medium-sized. This sequence joins TRBV3-1 and TRBJ1-2; D is undetermined. Trimming took 1 base from V and 6 from J, leaving 24 bases between them. This CDR3 comprises 18 residues. Germline CDR1 and CDR2: LGHDT and YNNKEL (reference sequence). CDR3 bases: TGTGCCAGCAGCCAAGGAGTCCCTCTTGTTCAGGCCGCTCATGGCTACACCTTC. This translates into CASSQGVPLVQAAHGYTF. The full variable domain, in which reference TRBV3-1 and TRBJ1-2 provide the parts outside the CDR3, is DTAVSQTPKYLVTQMGNDKSIKCEQNLGHDTMYWYKQDSKKFLKIMFSYNNKELIINETVPNRFSPKSPDKAHLNLHINSLELGDSAVYFCASSQGVPLVQAAHGYTFGSGTRLTVV.

This clonotype is termed medium-sized. This chain connects TRBV7-6 to TRBJ2-7; weak D call: TRBD2 (5 bases). The length of the CDR3 is 14 residues. The germline gives CDR1 SGHVS, CDR2 FNYEAQ. Trimming took off 1 base at V and 3 bases at J, with 10 bases between the two ends. CDR3 sequence: CASSLVSDRYEQYF. The CDR3 coding sequence is TGTGCCAGCAGCTTAGTTAGCGATCGCTACGAGCAGTACTTC.